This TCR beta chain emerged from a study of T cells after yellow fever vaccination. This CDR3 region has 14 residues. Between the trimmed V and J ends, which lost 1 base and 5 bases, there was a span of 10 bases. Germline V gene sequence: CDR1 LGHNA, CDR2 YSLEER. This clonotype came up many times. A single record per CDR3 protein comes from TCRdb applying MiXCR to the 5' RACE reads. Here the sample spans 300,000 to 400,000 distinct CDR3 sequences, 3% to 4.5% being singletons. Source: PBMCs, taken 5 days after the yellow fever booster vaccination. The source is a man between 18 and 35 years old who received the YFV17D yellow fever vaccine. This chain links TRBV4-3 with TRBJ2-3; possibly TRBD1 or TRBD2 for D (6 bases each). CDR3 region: CASSQGGGRDTQYF. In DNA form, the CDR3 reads TGCGCCAGCAGCCAAGGAGGGGGGAGAGATACGCAGTATTTT.